Presented here are 28 T cell receptor beta chains from one specimen sequenced in a study of blood T cell repertoires in COVID-19. The table came from immunoSEQ multiplex PCR; TCRdb's copy has only in-frame clones and leaves some out. The data contain a few hundred thousand clones, roughly four fifths of them singletons. The sample was peripheral blood. The receptors stem from a woman aged 18-29 years with acute or convalescent COVID-19.

The chain joins TRBV3-1 (or the pseudogene TRBV3-2) to TRBJ1-2; D not resolved. The ends were cut back, 4 bases at V and 6 bases at J, with 9 bases in the middle. The CDR3 consists of 12 residues. The germline V gene encodes CDR1 LGHDT and CDR2 YNNKEL (reference sequence). CDR3 region: CASSRSADGYTF. The CDR3 nucleotides are TGTGCCAGCAGCCGAAGCGCAGATGGCTACACCTTC.

The chain combines TRBV5-1 with TRBJ2-1, with TRBD2 matching over 10 bases. Germline loops: CDR1 SGHRS, CDR2 YFSETQ. Trimming took 2 bases from V and 6 from J; bases not matched to a gene: 8. This CDR3 has 16 amino acids. Here the CDR3 reads CASSFPPGLARNEQFF. As DNA, the CDR3 is TGCGCCAGCAGCTTCCCACCGGGACTAGCGCGCAATGAGCAGTTCTTC.

The CDR3 DNA sequence: TGCAGCGTTGGACAGGGCTCGTTCGATGGCTACACCTTC. It is translated as CSVGQGSFDGYTF. J is TRBJ1-2 and V is TRBV29-1; 7 bases are a match to TRBD1. CDR1 is SQVTM and CDR2 is ANQGSEA in the germline V gene. This CDR3 spans 13 amino acids. V lost 4 bases to trimming and J lost 6 bases; unmatched junction nucleotides: 8.

The chain links TRBV30 to TRBJ2-2; TRBD2 matches 7 bases. The V gene end was trimmed by 5 bases and the J gene end by 4 bases; junction bases not matched to a gene: 13. Germline loops: CDR1 GTSNPN, CDR2 SVGIG (reference sequence). The CDR3 length is 16 residues. The CDR3 region has the DNA TGTGCCTGGGATGGAGGGCTCGCGGGAGCCACCGGGGAGCTGTTTTTT. Its protein is CAWDGGLAGATGELFF.

This chain connects TRBV28 to TRBJ2-3; tentative D call: TRBD2 (5 bases). The V gene's germline CDR1 is MDHEN and CDR2 SYDVKM. V lost 8 bases and J 8 bases, leaving 17 bases between the germline ends. This CDR3 has 13 residues. The CDR3 is CASGTLAGRTQYF. The CDR3 nucleotides are TGTGCCAGCGGAACCCTGGCGGGCCGTACGCAGTATTTT.

This chain uses TRBV5-1 with TRBJ1-2, with 8 bases lining up with TRBD1. Germline values: CDR1 SGHRS, CDR2 YFSETQ. Trimming removed 3 bases from V and 6 bases from J; junction bases left unmatched: 10. CDR3 length: 15 amino acids. The CDR3 nucleotides read TGCGCCAGCAGCTATACTTCAGGGGGCTATAATGGCTACACCTTC. Translation: CASSYTSGGYNGYTF. Combining the CDR3 with reference TRBV5-1 and TRBJ1-2 gives the whole variable domain KAGVTQTPRYLIKTRGQQVTLSCSPISGHRSVSWYQQTPGQGLQFLFEYFSETQRNKGNFPGRFSGRQFSNSRSEMNVSTLELGDSALYLCASSYTSGGYNGYTFGSGTRLTVV.

The chain has TRBV5-1 and TRBJ2-7; a possible D gene is TRBD2 (5 bases). V was clipped by 0 bases and J by 1 base, with 11 bases between them. The CDR3 contains 15 residues. Germline assignment: CDR1 SGHRS and CDR2 YFSETQ. This CDR3 is CASSLGELVSYEQYF. The CDR3 DNA follows: TGCGCCAGCAGCTTGGGTGAACTAGTTTCCTACGAGCAGTACTTC.

V is TRBV5-1 and J is TRBJ1-2; 8 nucleotides line up with TRBD1. From germline, CDR1 is SGHRS and CDR2 YFSETQ. With 4 bases clipped from V and 5 bases from J, the junction kept 10 bases outside the gene matches. The CDR3 consists of 15 residues. Here the CDR3 reads CASSLRAGGRYGYTF. The CDR3 coding sequence is TGCGCCAGCAGCCTCAGGGCAGGGGGCCGGTATGGCTACACCTTC.

The V call is TRBV12-3 or TRBV12-4, the J call TRBJ1-2; no clear D. The CDR3 extends over 12 amino acids. V lost 6 bases to trimming and J lost 8 bases, with 13 bases between them. CDR3 DNA sequence: TGTGCCAGCAGCTTGGGAGTAGGAGGCTACACCTTC. It translates to CASSLGVGGYTF.

The chain is built from TRBV18 and TRBJ2-1, with D maybe TRBD1 (6 bases). The V end lost 0 bases, the J end lost 6 bases, and 12 bases lay between the germline ends. Germline loops: CDR1 KGHSH, CDR2 LQKENI. The CDR3 covers 15 residues. DNA for the CDR3: TGTGCCAGCTCACCACCCCACAGGGCCCCCAATGAGCAGTTCTTC. This sequence encodes CASSPPHRAPNEQFF.

The chain joins TRBV4-2 to TRBJ2-1; D ambiguous. Germline values: CDR1 LGHNA, CDR2 YNFKEQ. The CDR3 covers 15 residues. Between the trimmed V and J ends, which lost 1 base and 2 bases, there was a span of 9 bases. In DNA form, the CDR3 reads TGTGCCAGCAGCCAAGCAGCGTTAACCTACAATGAGCAGTTCTTC. Protein: CASSQAALTYNEQFF.

The J gene is TRBJ1-6, the V gene TRBV21-1; the table gives TRBD1 as D, unverified against the DNA. TRBV21-1 is flagged as a pseudogene. The CDR3 is 16 residues long. CDR3 protein: CASSKATGANNSPLHF. For the CDR3, the DNA is TGTGCCAGCAGCAAAGCGACAGGGGCAAATAATTCACCCCTCCACTTT.

The gene calls are TRBV7-2 and TRBJ2-7, with TRBD2 matching 9 bases. This CDR3 contains 15 residues. Germline CDR1 is SGHTA and CDR2 is FQGNSA. J lost 2 bases, V lost 3 bases, and 5 bases had no gene match. CDR3 DNA: TGTGCCAGCAGCTTTAGCGGGAGTGGCGCCTACGAGCAGTACTTC. It is translated as CASSFSGSGAYEQYF.

This chain links TRBV28 with TRBJ2-1; 10 positions match TRBD2. With 8 bases clipped from V and 6 bases from J, the junction kept 10 bases outside the gene matches. The CDR3 totals 15 residues. Germline V lookup: CDR1 MDHEN, CDR2 SYDVKM. CDR3 amino acids: CASGGSGRALNEQFF. The CDR3, as DNA: TGTGCCAGCGGCGGAAGCGGGAGGGCCCTCAATGAGCAGTTCTTC.

This clone has a single count. The chain recombines TRBV4-3 with TRBJ1-3; a weak D match, TRBD1 (5 bases). The V end lost 0 bases, the J end lost 4 bases, and 13 bases lay between the germline ends. Germline V gives CDR1 LGHNA, CDR2 YSLEER. The CDR3 has 16 residues. The CDR3 nucleotides are TGCGCCAGCAGCCAAGATAGGCCCAGGGCCGGAAACACCATATATTTT. Translating it yields CASSQDRPRAGNTIYF.

The V call is TRBV9, the J call TRBJ2-1; 9 positions agree with TRBD2. Unmatched junction bases numbered 5, after V lost 3 bases and J lost 7 bases. Germline V lookup: CDR1 SGDLS, CDR2 YYNGEE. This CDR3 has 14 residues. Here the CDR3 DNA reads TGTGCCAGCAGCGCCTGGACTAGCGAGAATGAGCAGTTCTTC. This translates into CASSAWTSENEQFF.

The chain has TRBV29-1 and TRBJ2-2, with 9 bases fitting TRBD1. The CDR3 has 16 amino acids. Germline values: CDR1 SQVTM, CDR2 ANQGSEA. J gave up 2 bases and V 4 bases, and 8 bases lay outside the gene matches. The CDR3 region is CSVASPGQGNTGELFF. The DNA for the CDR3 is TGCAGCGTTGCGTCGCCGGGACAGGGCAACACCGGGGAGCTGTTTTTT.

This chain uses TRBV7-8 with TRBJ1-3; 8 bases agree with TRBD1. Germline lookup yields CDR1 SGHVS and CDR2 FQNEAQ. V was pared by 5 bases and J by 2 bases, with 5 bases of the junction left unmatched. This CDR3 has 15 residues. CDR3 loop: CASSAHRGTGNTIYF. The CDR3 nucleotides are TGTGCCAGCAGCGCTCACAGGGGGACTGGAAACACCATATATTTT.

This clone was recorded once. The genes are TRBV28 and TRBJ1-1; D unresolved. Germline lookup yields CDR1 MDHEN and CDR2 SYDVKM. The CDR3 covers 13 residues. The germline V and J ends were trimmed by 6 bases and 2 bases, with 10 bases remaining between them. The CDR3 region is CASSRPGNTEAFF. DNA for the CDR3: TGTGCCAGCAGCCGCCCAGGAAACACTGAAGCTTTCTTT.

The CDR3 protein is CASRGLRGQETQYF. The CDR3 DNA sequence: TGTGCCAGCAGGGGCTTAAGGGGGCAAGAGACCCAGTACTTC. The chain has TRBV6-5 and TRBJ2-5, with D tentatively TRBD1 (6 bases). Germline CDR1 and CDR2: MNHEY and SVGAGI. Trimming pared 6 bases from V and 2 bases from J, leaving 13 bases between. This CDR3 has 14 amino acids.

This chain connects TRBV14 to TRBJ2-1; TRBD2 matches 8 bases. Germline CDR1 is SGHDN and CDR2 is FVKESK. The CDR3 is 13 residues long. After removal of 2 bases from V and 10 bases from J, the junction contained 4 bases not matched to a gene. CDR3 nucleotides: TGTGCCAGCAGCCAATTCGGGGGGGAGGAGCAGTTCTTC. Its protein product is CASSQFGGEEQFF.

This sequence joins TRBV5-1 and TRBJ2-1; D call uncertain. CDR3 length: 14 residues. The germline V gene has CDR1 SGHRS and CDR2 YFSETQ. Trimming removed 0 bases at V and 4 bases at J, with 8 bases between. In DNA form, the CDR3 reads TGCGCCAGCAGCTTGGCAGGATTTTACAATGAGCAGTTCTTC. Amino acids: CASSLAGFYNEQFF.

This chain joins TRBV5-1 and TRBJ2-3; tentative D call: TRBD2 (6 bases). Trimming took off 3 bases at V and 0 bases at J, with 11 bases between the two ends. In germline, CDR1 is SGHRS, CDR2 YFSETQ. This CDR3 is 15 amino acids long. Here the CDR3 reads CASSWGTVSTDTQYF. CDR3 coding DNA: TGCGCCAGCAGCTGGGGGACTGTTAGCACAGATACGCAGTATTTT.

The chain couples TRBV5-6 to TRBJ1-6; no reliable D call. CDR3 size: 16 residues. Germline V lookup: CDR1 SGHDT, CDR2 YYEEEE. The V end lost 5 bases, the J end lost 6 bases, and 18 bases lay between the germline ends. The CDR3 is CASSSPTQASNSPLHF. Written as DNA, the CDR3 is TGTGCCAGCAGTTCCCCAACTCAAGCCTCTAATTCACCCCTCCACTTT. Full variable domain (rest looked up from reference TRBV5-6 and TRBJ1-6): DAGVTQSPTHLIKTRGQQVTLRCSPKSGHDTVSWYQQALGQGPQFIFQYYEEEERQRGNFPDRFSGHQFPNYSSELNVNALLLGDSALYLCASSSPTQASNSPLHFGNGTRLTVT.

In its sample, this clone was seen once. Other DNA sequences within the sample encode an identical CDR3. This rearrangement joins TRBV30 to TRBJ2-7, with TRBD2 identical over 8 bases. V lost 3 bases, J lost 4 bases, and 8 bases stayed unmatched. From germline, CDR1 is GTSNPN and CDR2 SVGIG (reference sequence). The CDR3 runs 14 residues. The CDR3 nucleotides are TGTGCCTGGAGGAGGGGACTAGTTTCTTACGAGCAGTACTTC. Residues: CAWRRGLVSYEQYF.

The J gene is TRBJ1-5, the V gene TRBV6-2 or TRBV6-3, with D maybe TRBD1 (6 bases). Trimming shortened V by 2 bases and J by 7 bases, and 15 bases separated the two germline ends. Germline V gene lookup returns CDR1 MNHEY and CDR2 SVGEGT. The CDR3 extends over 15 amino acids. The CDR3 sequence is CASSYRGGGIQPQHF. CDR3 DNA sequence: TGTGCCAGCAGTTACAGGGGCGGGGGCATCCAGCCCCAGCATTTT.

The sample holds one count of this clone. The gene calls are TRBV16 and TRBJ2-7; TRBD1 might be the D (5 bases). V lost 2 bases to trimming and J lost 6 bases, with 11 bases between them. Germline CDR1 reads KGHSY; CDR2 reads FQNENV. This CDR3 contains 13 residues. The CDR3 is CASSQLGHGEQYF. Written as DNA, the CDR3 is TGTGCCAGCAGCCAACTAGGACACGGCGAGCAGTACTTC.

The gene calls are TRBV9 and TRBJ2-1; 8 nucleotides match TRBD1. Germline CDR1 and CDR2: SGDLS and YYNGEE. The CDR3 covers 18 residues. The junction had 15 bases not matched to a gene; V was cut back by 3 bases and J by 4 bases. CDR3 protein: CASSEVPGQANYYNEQFF. CDR3 DNA sequence: TGTGCCAGCAGCGAGGTGCCGGGACAGGCGAATTATTACAATGAGCAGTTCTTC.